The 25 T cell receptor beta chains below all came from one sample that was sequenced in a study of control samples from healthy donors and cancer patients. The data were produced by immunoSEQ multiplex PCR, yet TCRdb's version contains in-frame clones alone and is incomplete. The data hold roughly 69,000 clones, with roughly 86% observed a single time. Sequenced input: PBMCs. All receptors come from a woman between 45 and 65 years old with head and neck cancer.

The rearrangement joins TRBV7-6 to TRBJ2-2; unclear D gene. The germline V and J ends were trimmed by 1 base and 3 bases, with 6 bases remaining between them. Germline V gives CDR1 SGHVS, CDR2 FNYEAQ. This CDR3 is 14 amino acids long. For the CDR3, the DNA is TGTGCCAGCAGCTTAGGGGCTGACACCGGGGAGCTGTTTTTT. It is translated as CASSLGADTGELFF.

This clone has just one count. The J gene is TRBJ2-5, the V gene TRBV28, with 7 nucleotides matching TRBD1. The germline gives CDR1 MDHEN, CDR2 SYDVKM. The trim removed 10 bases at V and 5 bases at J, leaving 7 bases unmatched. CDR3 length: 12 amino acids. The CDR3 DNA follows: TGTGCCATCAGACAGGGAAGCGAGACCCAGTACTTC. Translation: CAIRQGSETQYF.

This clone was seen a handful of times. As DNA, the CDR3 is TGTGCCAGCAGCTTGGATTCTTTCCAAGAGACCCAGTACTTC. Translated: CASSLDSFQETQYF. The rearrangement joins TRBV5-8 to TRBJ2-5, with no clear D. This CDR3 has 14 residues. Germline lookup yields CDR1 SGHTS and CDR2 YDEGEE. V dropped 0 bases and J dropped 1 base, with 7 bases sitting between them.

The chain carries TRBV19 and TRBJ1-2; TRBD1 agrees at 8 bases. Losses at the gene ends were 7 bases for V and 3 bases for J; bases not matched to a gene: 1. Germline V CDR1 and CDR2: LNHDA, SQIVND (reference sequence). The CDR3 is made up of 12 amino acids. The CDR3 bases are TGTGCCAGTAAGACAGGGGACTATGGCTACACCTTC. This sequence encodes CASKTGDYGYTF.

V is TRBV27 and J is TRBJ2-7; possible D gene TRBD1, 7 bases. In germline, CDR1 is MNHEY, CDR2 SMNVEV (reference sequence). CDR3 length: 13 amino acids. Deletions cut 5 bases from V and 6 bases from J, with 14 bases between. In nucleotides, the CDR3 is TGTGCCAGCAGTCCCCGACAGGGAGGCGAGCAGTACTTC. Its protein is CASSPRQGGEQYF.

The V call is TRBV5-8, the J call TRBJ1-6, with D unresolved. Germline-derived CDR1 and CDR2 are SGHTS and YDEGEE. CDR3 length: 16 residues. V dropped 1 base and J dropped 0 bases, with 8 bases sitting between them. The CDR3 sequence is CASSLPWNSYNSPLHF. DNA of the CDR3: TGTGCCAGCAGCTTGCCGTGGAACTCCTATAATTCACCCCTCCACTTT.

The J gene is TRBJ1-5, the V gene TRBV7-2, with 12 bases lining up with TRBD1. Germline V gene data show CDR1 as SGHTA and CDR2 as FQGNSA. V was clipped by 3 bases and J by 2 bases; unmatched bases: 5. The CDR3 spans 17 residues. CDR3 in amino acids: CASSFRDRGQGNQPQHF. In DNA, the CDR3 is TGTGCCAGCAGCTTCCGGGACAGGGGGCAAGGCAATCAGCCCCAGCATTTT.

In nucleotides, the CDR3 is TGTGCCAGCAGTGTCCTTCGGGAAGGCAGTGGCTACACCTTC. It yields the protein CASSVLREGSGYTF. The V and J genes are TRBV2 and TRBJ1-2; D gene uncertain. This CDR3 contains 14 residues. Germline V CDR1 and CDR2: SNHLY, FYNNEI. Trimming took off 4 bases at V and 7 bases at J, with 16 bases between the two ends. Complete variable domain (other parts from reference TRBV2 and TRBJ1-2): EPEVTQTPSHQVTQMGQEVILRCVPISNHLYFYWYRQILGQKVEFLVSFYNNEISEKSEIFDDQFSVERPDGSNFTLKIRSTKLEDSAMYFCASSVLREGSGYTFGSGTRLTVV.

With respect to this clone: Germline and junction disagree at one end, which may indicate a read error. The genes are TRBV7-2 and TRBJ1-2; no definite D call. Per the germline V gene, CDR1 is SGHTA and CDR2 is FQGNSA. The CDR3 spans 13 residues. This CDR3 is CASSLEGAGYLRF. CDR3 nucleotides: TGTGCCAGCAGCTTAGAAGGCGCGGGCTACCTCCGCTTC. The whole variable domain, filled in from reference TRBV7-2 and TRBJ1-2, reads GAGVSQSPSNKVTEKGKDVELRCDPISGHTALYWYRQSLGQGLEFLIYFQGNSAPDKSGLPSDRFSAERTGGSVSTLTIQRTQQEDSAVYLCASSLEGAGYLRFGSGTRLTVV.

In this sample, this clone turned up once. The chain has TRBV6-6 and TRBJ1-5; 8 positions agree with TRBD1. Germline V lookup: CDR1 MNHNY, CDR2 SVGAGI (reference sequence). The length of the CDR3 is 15 residues. V dropped 4 bases and J dropped 2; count of bases not matched to a gene: 4. In DNA, the CDR3 is TGTGCCAGCAGTTCGGACAGGGCAGGCAATCAGCCCCAGCATTTT. Residues: CASSSDRAGNQPQHF.

The DNA for the CDR3 is TGTGCCAGCAGCTTAGTCGGGCAGGCCAGCAATGAGCAGTTCTTC. Amino acids: CASSLVGQASNEQFF. The chain uses TRBV11-2 and TRBJ2-1; D unresolved. Germline V lookup: CDR1 SGHAT, CDR2 FQNNGV. The V and J ends lost 1 base and 6 bases respectively, with 13 bases between them. The length of the CDR3 is 15 residues.

This rearrangement joins TRBV6-5 to TRBJ1-1, with a possible D match to TRBD1 (5 bases). V was pared by 2 bases and J by 4 bases, with 11 bases between. Germline V CDR1 and CDR2: MNHEY, SVGAGI. CDR3 size: 14 residues. The chain's CDR3 is CASSYGGRGTEAFF. DNA of the CDR3: TGTGCCAGCAGTTACGGGGGAAGGGGCACTGAAGCTTTCTTT.

The chain is built from TRBV9 and TRBJ1-6; the match to TRBD1 covers 8 bases. In germline, CDR1 is SGDLS, CDR2 YYNGEE. Trimming removed 4 bases from V and 10 bases from J; junction bases left unmatched: 13. The CDR3 covers 16 residues. The CDR3 sequence is CASSPRTGFTASPLHF. CDR3 nucleotide sequence: TGTGCCAGCAGCCCAAGGACAGGGTTTACGGCCTCACCCCTCCACTTT.

The chain uses TRBV10-2 and TRBJ1-2; the D is unclear. Germline CDR1 WSHSY, CDR2 SAAADI. Between the trimmed V and J ends, which lost 3 bases and 3 bases, there was a span of 14 bases. There are 15 residues in the CDR3. CDR3 sequence: CASSDVVIFDYGYTF. In nucleotides, the CDR3 is TGCGCCAGCAGTGACGTGGTGATATTTGACTATGGCTACACCTTC.

There are a few counts of this clone. The CDR3 region is CASSQGGGNTEAFF. In DNA, the CDR3 is TGTGCCAGCAGCCAAGGGGGAGGGAACACTGAAGCTTTCTTT. V and J are TRBV14 and TRBJ1-1; no firm D call. The germline CDR1 and CDR2 sequences are SGHDN and FVKESK. Trimming stripped 1 base from V and 1 base from J, with 7 bases between. The CDR3 is 14 residues long.

The chain recombines TRBV14 with TRBJ2-5; no firm D call. The CDR3 contains 16 residues. V lost 1 base and J 5 bases, leaving 17 bases between the germline ends. Looked up from germline, CDR1 is SGHDN and CDR2 is FVKESK. CDR3 DNA sequence: TGTGCCAGCAGCCAAGGGGCAGCGTCCCCGTCGGAGACCCAGTACTTC. This sequence encodes CASSQGAASPSETQYF.

The rearrangement joins TRBV2 to TRBJ1-5, with TRBD1 as a possible D gene (5 bases). The germline V gene encodes CDR1 SNHLY and CDR2 FYNNEI. V was pared by 5 bases and J by 3 bases, with 14 bases between. The CDR3 consists of 15 residues. CDR3 nucleotides: TGTGCCAGCAGTTGGACAATCGCTTTCAATCAGCCCCAGCATTTT. Its translation is CASSWTIAFNQPQHF.

This clone was observed a few times. V is TRBV28 and J is TRBJ1-4; D is unresolved. Trimming stripped 4 bases from V and 4 bases from J, with 13 bases between. CDR1 MDHEN and CDR2 SYDVKM come from the germline V gene. The CDR3 extends over 15 amino acids. CDR3 amino acids: CASSSPEIFNEKLFF. CDR3 bases: TGTGCCAGCAGTTCCCCAGAGATCTTTAATGAAAAACTGTTTTTT. The whole variable domain, filled in from reference TRBV28 and TRBJ1-4, reads DVKVTQSSRYLVKRTGEKVFLECVQDMDHENMFWYRQDPGLGLRLIYFSYDVKMKEKGDIPEGYSVSREKKERFSLILESASTNQTSMYLCASSSPEIFNEKLFFGSGTQLSVL.

Note on this clone: Germline and junction disagree at one end, which may indicate a read error. The chain couples TRBV7-9 to TRBJ2-7, with 8 bases that match TRBD1. Germline V CDR1 and CDR2: SEHNR, FQNEAQ (reference sequence). CDR3 length: 15 residues. This CDR3 reads CASRLDGQGTYEQYF. CDR3 nucleotides: TGTGCCAGCAGATTAGACGGACAGGGCACCTACGAGCAGTACTTC.

This chain connects TRBV2 to TRBJ1-2, with 8 bases matching TRBD1. The CDR3 contains 13 residues. Germline V CDR1 and CDR2: SNHLY, FYNNEI. V was pared by 11 bases and J by 8 bases, with 13 bases of the junction left unmatched. This chain's CDR3 is CAGVRQGMGGYTF. The CDR3 DNA follows: TGTGCCGGAGTGAGACAGGGGATGGGGGGCTACACCTTC.

The chain uses TRBV28 and TRBJ2-3, with 10 bases aligning to TRBD1. CDR3 length: 16 residues. V shed 7 bases, J shed 3 bases, and the junction held 10 bases outside the gene matches. Germline loops: CDR1 MDHEN, CDR2 SYDVKM. The DNA for the CDR3 is TGTGCCAGCAACTTCGTGCCGGGACAGGGGACAGATACGCAGTATTTT. This gives the protein CASNFVPGQGTDTQYF.

The chain recombines TRBV6-2 or TRBV6-3 with TRBJ2-3; a weak D match, TRBD2 (5 bases). CDR1 and CDR2 (germline): MNHEY, SVGEGT. V lost 4 bases, J lost 2 bases, and 10 bases lay in between. This CDR3 has 14 residues. The CDR3 DNA sequence: TGTGCCAGCAGTTGGCTAGCTCCCACAGATACGCAGTATTTT. It is translated as CASSWLAPTDTQYF.

This chain uses TRBV6-1 with TRBJ1-2; D may be TRBD1 (5 bases). Germline CDR1 and CDR2: MNHNS and SASEGT. V lost 1 base to trimming and J lost 8 bases, with 23 bases between them. The CDR3 runs 17 residues. CDR3 coding DNA: TGTGCCAGCAGTGAAGGTCGGGGCACGGTCGTATGGAAAGGCTACACCTTC. It specifies CASSEGRGTVVWKGYTF.

The V gene is TRBV5-1, the J gene TRBJ1-1; maybe TRBD1 (5 bases). Germline CDR1 is SGHRS and CDR2 is YFSETQ. Between the trimmed V and J ends, which lost 3 bases and 6 bases, there was a span of 12 bases. This CDR3 is built from 13 residues. This chain's CDR3 is CASSSPGLAEAFF. The CDR3 region has the DNA TGCGCCAGCAGCTCCCCAGGGTTAGCTGAAGCTTTCTTT.

This chain's CDR3 is CASSFGDAGGYEQYF. For the CDR3, the DNA is TGCGCCAGCAGCTTTGGGGACGCAGGGGGCTACGAGCAGTACTTC. The chain uses TRBV5-1 and TRBJ2-7, with 7 nucleotides matching TRBD1. CDR1 SGHRS and CDR2 YFSETQ come from the germline V gene. V shed 2 bases and J 3 bases; nucleotides not matched to a gene: 8. The CDR3 has 15 amino acids.